This T cell receptor beta chain was obtained from a study of beta chain features in type 1 diabetes. Overall study context: Age, gender and cell yields were similar between patients and healthy donors.

Of the isolated RNA, all was reverse transcribed, and so the sequenced material was expressed TCRB transcripts. The table came from immunoSEQ multiplex PCR; TCRdb's copy has only in-frame clones and leaves some out. The sample records roughly 150,000 clones, roughly 9.1% being singletons. This clone was counted only a few times. Trimming took off 0 bases at V and 4 bases at J, with 14 bases between the two ends. There are 16 residues in the CDR3. Germline V gene data show CDR1 as MNHNY and CDR2 as SVGAGI (reference sequence). Sequencing was carried out using central memory CD4+ T cells from blood. The chain links TRBV6-6 to TRBJ2-3; D is possibly TRBD2 (7 bases). The sequence came from a woman aged 18-29 years in good health. In DNA, the CDR3 is TGTGCCAGCAGTTACTCGAAGGGGGGGCAGGCAGATACGCAGTATTTT. It yields the protein CASSYSKGGQADTQYF.